Listed below are T cell receptor beta chains from one sample, sequenced in a study of blood T cell repertoires in COVID-19. Sequencing used immunoSEQ multiplex PCR; TCRdb keeps in-frame clones, though not all of them. The table lists roughly 200,000 clones, roughly nine tenths of them singletons, with approximately 25% in the top ten. What was sequenced was PBMCs or T cells enriched from blood (not recorded which). The receptors were sampled from a middle-aged woman in a cohort exposed to, infected with or recovered from COVID-19 (not recorded which). Both conserved end residues are part of each CDR3. The order of the fields is clone size, V gene, D gene, J gene, CDR3 protein, CDR3 DNA. A D gene is named only where the DNA matches it firmly. Only some rows state a clone size, as once, few, many or a class for expanded clones.

>-|TRBV9|TRBD1|TRBJ2-3
CASSVGDRGADTQYF
TGTGCCAGCAGCGTAGGGGACAGGGGCGCAGATACGCAGTATTTT
>-|TRBV4-1|-|TRBJ2-2
CASSQVKINTGELFF
TGCGCCAGCAGCCAAGTTAAAATTAACACCGGGGAGCTGTTTTTT
>few|TRBV5-6|-|TRBJ1-2
CASSLGTAVYGYTF
TGTGCCAGCAGCTTGGGGACAGCAGTTTATGGCTACACCTTC
>once|TRBV7-9|TRBD1|TRBJ2-6
CASSPGQGATSGANVLTF
TGTGCCAGCAGCCCTGGACAGGGGGCAACCTCTGGGGCCAACGTCCTGACTTTC
>-|TRBV4-1|-|TRBJ2-3
CASSQDPAMGADTQYF
TGCGCCAGCAGCCAAGACCCAGCGATGGGTGCAGATACGCAGTATTTT
>-|TRBV24-1|TRBD2|TRBJ2-3
CATSDGSGSSTDTQYF
TGTGCCACCAGTGACGGTAGCGGGTCTAGCACAGATACGCAGTATTTT
>once|TRBV19|TRBD2|TRBJ2-2
CASSMPPTSGRAGELFF
TGTGCCAGTAGTATGCCCCCGACTAGCGGGAGGGCCGGGGAGCTGTTTTTT
>-|TRBV5-1|-|TRBJ1-1
CASSLGSGTIEAFF
TGCGCCAGCAGCTTAGGATCGGGTACGATCGAAGCTTTCTTT
>few|TRBV5-1|-|TRBJ2-3
CASSFDPGRDTQYF
TGCGCCAGCAGCTTTGACCCCGGGAGAGATACGCAGTATTTT
>-|TRBV19|TRBD2|TRBJ2-7
CASSIDGRGEQYF
TGTGCCAGTAGTATCGACGGGAGGGGCGAGCAGTACTTC
>-|TRBV2|TRBD2|TRBJ2-3
CASKEGTSGTDTQYF
TGTGCCAGCAAAGAGGGGACTAGCGGGACAGATACGCAGTATTTT
>-|TRBV27|-|TRBJ1-2
CASSLSMAGHGYTF
TGTGCCAGCAGTTTATCGATGGCAGGCCATGGCTACACCTTC
>-|TRBV7-9|TRBD1|TRBJ2-1
CASSFGTGALSHNEQFF
TGTGCCAGCAGCTTCGGGACAGGGGCCCTTTCTCACAATGAGCAGTTCTTC
>-|TRBV25-1|-|TRBJ2-7
CASSTPDSSEQYF
TGTGCCAGCAGTACCCCCGACAGCTCCGAGCAGTACTTC
>-|TRBV7-9|-|TRBJ1-5
CASSLADSNQPQHF
TGTGCCAGCAGCTTGGCGGATAGCAATCAGCCCCAGCATTTT
>-|TRBV19|TRBD1|TRBJ1-1
CASSIAGPGTGRTEAFF
TGTGCCAGTAGTATAGCGGGGCCCGGGACAGGGAGGACTGAAGCTTTCTTT
>-|TRBV10-3|-|TRBJ2-2
CAISFWFGGGELFF
TGTGCCATCAGTTTCTGGTTTGGCGGCGGGGAGCTGTTTTTT
>-|TRBV7-9|TRBD1|TRBJ2-3
CASSLAQGASTDTQYF
TGTGCCAGCAGCTTAGCTCAGGGGGCTAGCACAGATACGCAGTATTTT
>once|TRBV2|-|TRBJ1-2
CASSVGQAGGYTF
TGTGCCAGCAGTGTCGGTCAGGCGGGCGGCTACACCTTC
>-|TRBV6-5|-|TRBJ2-1
CASSYMTGTYNEQFF
TGTGCCAGCAGTTACATGACGGGAACCTACAATGAGCAGTTCTTC
>-|TRBV7-9|-|TRBJ1-2
CASSSIVGAAGYTF
TGTGCCAGCAGCTCAATAGTGGGGGCAGCTGGCTACACCTTC
>-|TRBV9|-|TRBJ2-1
CASSDLYHPREKGYNEQFF
TGTGCCAGCAGCGACCTATACCACCCGCGGGAAAAGGGATACAATGAGCAGTTCTTC
>-|TRBV4-1|-|TRBJ1-1
CASSQGGLNTEAFF
TGCGCCAGCAGCCAAGGGGGCCTGAACACTGAAGCTTTCTTT
>-|TRBV2|-|TRBJ1-1
CASRGTGDTEAFF
TGTGCCAGCAGGGGAACGGGGGACACTGAAGCTTTCTTT
>-|TRBV4-1|-|TRBJ1-2
CASSQEAERELNYGYTF
TGCGCCAGCAGCCAAGAGGCAGAGAGGGAGCTTAACTATGGCTACACCTTC
>-|TRBV6-5|TRBD1|TRBJ1-1
CASSLTGATTEAFF
TGTGCCAGCAGTTTGACAGGGGCAACGACTGAAGCTTTCTTT
>-|TRBV7-2|TRBD2|TRBJ2-4
CASSASGVLAKNIQYF
TGTGCCAGCAGCGCTAGCGGGGTCCTAGCCAAAAACATTCAGTACTTC
>-|TRBV6-5|-|TRBJ2-5
CASMVRGRDQETQYF
TGTGCCAGCATGGTTCGAGGCAGGGATCAAGAGACCCAGTACTTC
>-|TRBV19|-|TRBJ1-4
CASSADRNNEKLFF
TGTGCCAGTAGTGCGGACAGAAATAATGAAAAACTGTTTTTT
>few|TRBV9|-|TRBJ1-1
CASSAAGNTEAFF
TGTGCCAGCAGCGCGGCGGGAAACACTGAAGCTTTCTTT
>-|TRBV10-1|TRBD2|TRBJ2-1
CASSVTSYTNEQFF
TGCGCCAGCAGTGTGACTAGCTATACCAATGAGCAGTTCTTC
>-|TRBV28|-|TRBJ1-5
CASSFSGGEQPQHF
TGTGCCAGCAGTTTTTCGGGAGGAGAGCAGCCCCAGCATTTT
>-|TRBV27|-|TRBJ1-2
CASSLPITGRGYTF
TGTGCCAGCAGTTTACCGATAACAGGTCGTGGCTACACCTTC
>-|TRBV19|TRBD2|TRBJ2-3
CASSIGRREGTDTQYF
TGTGCCAGTAGTATAGGTCGGCGGGAGGGCACAGATACGCAGTATTTT
>-|TRBV19|TRBD1|TRBJ1-5
CASTPPGQGQWGNQPQHF
TGTGCCAGTACCCCCCCGGGACAGGGCCAGTGGGGCAATCAGCCCCAGCATTTT
>-|TRBV7-9|TRBD2|TRBJ2-2
CASSLRTSGGARTGELFF
TGTGCCAGCAGCTTAAGAACTAGCGGGGGGGCTCGGACCGGGGAGCTGTTTTTT
>-|TRBV7-8|TRBD1|TRBJ1-3
CASSQGTANTIYF
TGTGCCAGCAGCCAGGGGACAGCCAACACCATATATTTT
>-|TRBV7-9|TRBD1|TRBJ1-1
CASSLYGQGGGTEAFF
TGTGCCAGCAGCTTATACGGACAGGGGGGTGGCACTGAAGCTTTCTTT
>-|TRBV11-3|TRBD1|TRBJ2-1
CASSLTGNSYNEQFF
TGTGCCAGCAGCTTGACAGGGAACTCCTACAATGAGCAGTTCTTC
>-|TRBV6-4|TRBD1|TRBJ1-6
CASSDSGQGYNNSPLHF
TGTGCCAGCAGTGACTCGGGACAGGGCTACAATAATTCACCCCTCCACTTT
>once|TRBV5-1|-|TRBJ2-2
CATRPQLNTGELFF
TGCGCCACCCGACCACAACTAAACACCGGGGAGCTGTTTTTT
>-|TRBV5-5|TRBD1|TRBJ2-5
CASSSRQGRMETQYF
TGTGCCAGCAGCTCGAGACAGGGTCGGATGGAGACCCAGTACTTC
>-|TRBV5-5|TRBD1|TRBJ1-2
CASSPGSGGHYGYTF
TGTGCCAGCAGCCCCGGGTCAGGGGGACACTATGGCTACACCTTC
>once|TRBV5-5|-|TRBJ1-1
CASSSRALGAFF
TGTGCCAGCAGCTCGAGGGCCTTGGGGGCTTTCTTT
>-|TRBV15|-|TRBJ1-6
CATSPRSTEFYNSPLHF
TGTGCCACCAGCCCCAGGTCTACTGAATTCTATAATTCACCCCTCCACTTT
>few|TRBV7-9|TRBD1|TRBJ2-1
CASRRQGYEQFF
TGTGCCAGCAGAAGACAGGGATATGAGCAGTTCTTC
>-|TRBV3-1/TRBV3-2|-|TRBJ1-6
CASSQRAGNSPLHF
TGTGCCAGCAGCCAAAGGGCAGGGAATTCACCCCTCCACTTT
>-|TRBV21-1|-|TRBJ2-7
CASSPSGGNSSYEQYF
TGTGCCAGCAGCCCCTCAGGGGGGAATAGCTCCTACGAGCAGTACTTC
>-|TRBV4-1|-|TRBJ2-7
CASSQQISYEQYF
TGCGCCAGCAGCCAACAGATCTCCTACGAGCAGTACTTC
>-|TRBV19|-|TRBJ2-7
CASSMGAGPYEQYF
TGTGCCAGTAGTATGGGGGCAGGGCCCTACGAGCAGTACTTC
>-|TRBV7-9|TRBD1|TRBJ2-7
CASSLREGQGAYEQYF
TGTGCCAGCAGCTTAAGGGAAGGACAGGGGGCCTACGAGCAGTACTTC
>-|TRBV27|-|TRBJ2-4
CASSPLGAKNIQYF
TGTGCCAGCAGCCCGCTCGGGGCCAAAAACATTCAGTACTTC
>once|TRBV4-1|TRBD1|TRBJ1-6
CASSPGQGFNSPLHF
TGCGCCAGCAGCCCTGGACAGGGGTTTAATTCACCCCTCCACTTT
>-|TRBV2|-|TRBJ1-1
CASFSAEGPEAFF
TGTGCCAGCTTCTCAGCAGAGGGTCCAGAAGCTTTCTTT
>many|TRBV4-1|-|TRBJ1-1
CASSPYNQGTEAFF
TGCGCCAGCAGTCCCTATAACCAGGGCACTGAAGCTTTCTTT